This T cell receptor (beta chain) was retrieved from a study of human T cells and chemical hapten exposure. Across the study: Across the whole study, which lasted about 5.5 months, patients were given diphenylcyclopropenone on the scalp once a week.

Per germline, CDR1 SGHRS and CDR2 YFSETQ. V shed 0 bases and J shed 4 bases, with 4 bases lying between them. The CDR3 totals 13 residues. As the library was built, unique molecular identifiers were attached to individual cDNA molecules. TCRdb re-derived calls from the RACE reads in MiXCR, one entry per CDR3 protein. Found here are about 82,000 distinct CDR3 sequences, around 13% of them singletons; the top ten hold more than 4.5%. The time point is: patch test 3, about 24 weeks after DPC sensitization. The treatment here: therapeutic diphenylcyclopropenone sensitization with weekly scalp DPC. The sample in question was whole blood, obtained in connection with sensitization to the hapten diphenylcyclopropenone (DPC). The chain has TRBV5-1 and TRBJ2-2; no reliable D call. The receptor was derived from a woman between 50 and 59 years old with alopecia areata. Some clones in this sample may be carry-over from other donors' samples. CDR3 amino acids: CASSLVTTGELFF. The CDR3 DNA sequence: TGCGCCAGCAGCTTGGTGACCACCGGGGAGCTGTTTTTT.